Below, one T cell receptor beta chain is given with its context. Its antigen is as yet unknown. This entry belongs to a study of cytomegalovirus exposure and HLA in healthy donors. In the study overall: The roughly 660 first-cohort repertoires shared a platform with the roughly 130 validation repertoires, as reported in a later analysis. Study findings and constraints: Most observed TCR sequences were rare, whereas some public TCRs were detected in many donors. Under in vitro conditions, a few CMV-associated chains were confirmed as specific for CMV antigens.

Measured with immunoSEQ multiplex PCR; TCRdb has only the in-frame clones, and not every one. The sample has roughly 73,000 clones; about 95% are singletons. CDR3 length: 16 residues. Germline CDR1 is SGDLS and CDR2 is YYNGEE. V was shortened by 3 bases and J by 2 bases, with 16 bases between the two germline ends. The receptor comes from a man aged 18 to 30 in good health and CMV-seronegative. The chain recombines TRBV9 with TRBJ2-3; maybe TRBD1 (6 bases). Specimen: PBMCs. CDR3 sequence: CASSAWDNHLTDTQYF. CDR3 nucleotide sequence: TGTGCCAGCAGCGCCTGGGACAACCACCTCACAGATACGCAGTATTTT.